The 13 T cell receptor beta chains reported below all come from one sample, sequenced in a study of cytotoxic CD8 clonotypes in ibrutinib-treated CLL. Assay: immunoSEQ multiplex PCR; the TCRdb copy retains only in-frame clones and omits some. This table has some 310,000 clones, around four fifths appearing once. Sequencing was performed on PBMCs, taken before ibrutinib treatment. All receptors come from a human donor with chronic lymphocytic leukemia.

This chain connects TRBV15 to TRBJ2-1, with TRBD2 matching over 13 bases. Losses at the gene ends were 5 bases for V and 9 bases for J; bases not matched to a gene: 7. From germline, CDR1 is LNHNV and CDR2 YYDKDF (reference sequence). CDR3 size: 15 residues. The CDR3 sequence is CATSSRTSGSIEQFF. Here the CDR3 DNA reads TGTGCCACCAGCTCGCGGACTAGCGGGAGTATTGAGCAGTTCTTC.

The chain carries TRBV5-1 and TRBJ2-7, with D perhaps TRBD1 or TRBD2 (5 bases each). Trimming shortened V by 4 bases and J by 8 bases, and 25 bases separated the two germline ends. Per the germline V gene, CDR1 is SGHRS and CDR2 is YFSETQ. CDR3 length equals 16 residues. The CDR3 DNA reads as TGCGCCAGCAGCGCGCTTGAGGGGACGGCCGACCCGAAGCAGTACTTC. This sequence encodes CASSALEGTADPKQYF.

The V call is TRBV28, the J call TRBJ2-3; the match to TRBD2 covers 10 bases. CDR1 and CDR2 from the germline V gene are MDHEN and SYDVKM. The CDR3 runs 16 residues. The V and J ends lost 4 bases and 4 bases, in that order; junction bases with no gene match: 8. CDR3 in amino acids: CASSSLAGGLPDTQYF. CDR3 bases: TGTGCCAGCAGTTCGTTAGCGGGAGGTCTACCAGATACGCAGTATTTT.

The chain couples TRBV6-5 to TRBJ1-3; possible D gene TRBD1, 5 bases. The CDR3 has 12 amino acids. The germline gives CDR1 MNHEY, CDR2 SVGAGI. V lost 5 bases, J lost 9 bases, and 11 bases lay in between. The CDR3 bases are TGTGCCAGCAGTCGGGGTCAGGGCACCATATATTTT. Amino acid sequence: CASSRGQGTIYF.

The chain recombines TRBV11-2 with TRBJ2-1, with 13 bases matching TRBD2. From germline, CDR1 is SGHAT and CDR2 FQNNGV. The CDR3 loop spans 15 amino acids. V was clipped by 4 bases and J by 5 bases; unmatched bases: 2. CDR3: CASSWGLAGNNEQFF. The DNA for the CDR3 is TGTGCCAGCAGCTGGGGACTAGCGGGGAACAATGAGCAGTTCTTC.

This chain links TRBV9 with TRBJ2-1; TRBD2 matches at 7 bases. Germline V lookup: CDR1 SGDLS, CDR2 YYNGEE. V was clipped by 7 bases and J by 2 bases; unmatched bases: 6. The CDR3 covers 14 residues. The CDR3 region has the DNA TGTGCCAGCGGTGGGAGGGCCCCCTACAATGAGCAGTTCTTC. Its protein product is CASGGRAPYNEQFF.

The J gene is TRBJ1-2, the V gene TRBV27; TRBD1 agrees at 8 bases. Germline values: CDR1 MNHEY, CDR2 SMNVEV (reference sequence). The CDR3 is made up of 13 amino acids. V lost 4 bases to trimming and J lost 14 bases; unmatched junction nucleotides: 12. The CDR3 coding sequence is TGTGCCAGCAGTTCCACCGGGACAGGAGCTACTACCTTC. This gives the protein CASSSTGTGATTF.

The chain is built from TRBV15 and TRBJ2-6; no firm D call. Germline V gene lookup returns CDR1 LNHNV and CDR2 YYDKDF (reference sequence). CDR3 length equals 13 residues. Between the trimmed V and J ends, which lost 8 bases and 4 bases, there was a span of 9 bases. The CDR3 DNA reads as TGTGCCACCCTTTTCTCCGGGGCCAACGTCCTGACTTTC. Its protein product is CATLFSGANVLTF.

The chain is built from TRBV19 and TRBJ1-2; D gene ambiguous. Germline V gives CDR1 LNHDA, CDR2 SQIVND (reference sequence). The V and J ends lost 3 bases and 2 bases respectively, with 7 bases between them. This CDR3 has 13 residues. CDR3 amino acids: CASSMVLNYGYTF. The CDR3 DNA follows: TGTGCCAGTAGTATGGTATTGAACTATGGCTACACCTTC.

The rearrangement uses TRBV4-1 and TRBJ1-2, with a tentative D call TRBD1 (6 bases). V lost 1 base to trimming and J lost 0 bases, with 6 bases between them. This CDR3 has 14 amino acids. Germline V gives CDR1 MGHRA, CDR2 YSYEKL. DNA of the CDR3: TGCGCCAGCAGCCAAGGGACAGCTAACTATGGCTACACCTTC. This encodes CASSQGTANYGYTF.

The chain uses TRBV30 and TRBJ2-2, with 7 bases matching TRBD2. From germline, CDR1 is GTSNPN and CDR2 SVGIG (reference sequence). The CDR3 is 16 amino acids. With 0 bases clipped from V and 7 bases from J, the junction kept 11 bases outside the gene matches. CDR3 sequence (DNA): TGTGCCTGGAGTGTCCCCCACCGGGAGGTACGCGGGGAGCTGTTTTTT. Translation: CAWSVPHREVRGELFF.

The genes are TRBV18 and TRBJ2-2; no clear D. CDR3 length: 13 amino acids. The V end was cut by 6 bases, the J end by 7 bases, with 12 bases between. Germline V gene data show CDR1 as KGHSH and CDR2 as LQKENI. Here the CDR3 DNA reads TGTGCCAGCTCCCAACGGGTGAGCGGGGAGCTGTTTTTT. It specifies CASSQRVSGELFF. Variable domain in full (rest from reference TRBV18 and TRBJ2-2): NAGVMQNPRHLVRRRGQEARLRCSPMKGHSHVYWYRQLPEEGLKFMVYLQKENIIDESGMPKERFSAEFPKEGPSILRIQQVVRGDSAAYFCASSQRVSGELFFGEGSRLTVL.

V is TRBV10-2 and J is TRBJ1-1, with a tentative D call TRBD1 (6 bases). The V end lost 1 base, the J end lost 0 bases, and 30 bases lay between the germline ends. The CDR3 extends over 22 amino acids. Germline V gene sequence: CDR1 WSHSY, CDR2 SAAADI. The chain's CDR3 is CASSEFYWGGQASGPMNTEAFF. CDR3 DNA: TGCGCCAGCAGTGAGTTCTATTGGGGGGGCCAAGCCTCGGGGCCAATGAACACTGAAGCTTTCTTT.